This T cell receptor (beta chain) derives from a study of control samples from healthy donors and cancer patients. Germline CDR1 reads SGHRS; CDR2 reads YFSETQ. The CDR3 consists of 12 residues. J lost 7 bases, V lost 1 base, and 2 bases had no gene match. Assay used: immunoSEQ multiplex PCR; TCRdb lists only in-frame clones, some missing. The sample shows 100,000 to 150,000 clones, around 90% of them seen only once. The sequence was obtained from a man between 18 and 35 years old in good health. Specimen: blood. The chain joins TRBV5-1 to TRBJ2-7; 7 bases fit TRBD1. In DNA, the CDR3 is TGCGCCAGCAGCTTGCTGACAGGGGAGCAGTACTTC. Its translation is CASSLLTGEQYF.